Following are 26 T cell receptor beta chains from one sample sequenced in a study of blood T cell repertoires in COVID-19. Assay used: immunoSEQ multiplex PCR; TCRdb lists only in-frame clones, some missing. Of 150,000 to 200,000 clones in the sample, 84% were seen once. Sequenced sample: PBMCs or T cells enriched from blood (not recorded which). These receptors all come from a woman in her 30s who had been exposed to COVID-19.

The chain links TRBV5-1 to TRBJ1-1; the D gene is possibly TRBD1 (6 bases). The CDR3 contains 16 residues. Germline CDR1 SGHRS, CDR2 YFSETQ. V was cut by 2 bases and J by 6 bases, with 20 bases left in between. The CDR3 nucleotides are TGCGCCAGCAGCTTATACACCGCAGGGGACCCGGCTGAAGCTTTCTTT. Amino acids: CASSLYTAGDPAEAFF.

The V call is TRBV27, the J call TRBJ1-1; TRBD1 is a possible D gene (5 bases). The germline gives CDR1 MNHEY, CDR2 SMNVEV (reference sequence). V was cut by 5 bases and J by 5 bases, with 18 bases left in between. The CDR3 loop spans 15 amino acids. This chain's CDR3 is CASSPPLGRGTEAFF. The CDR3, as DNA: TGTGCCAGCAGTCCCCCTCTAGGGAGGGGTACTGAAGCTTTCTTT.

The genes are TRBV3-1 (or the pseudogene TRBV3-2) and TRBJ1-2; the D is unclear. The CDR3 sequence is 12 residues long. Germline lookup yields CDR1 LGHDT and CDR2 YNNKEL (reference sequence). V was shortened by 4 bases and J by 5 bases, with 8 bases between the two germline ends. CDR3 DNA: TGTGCCAGCAGCCGCTGGGAGTATGGCTACACCTTC. The encoded protein is CASSRWEYGYTF.

This chain connects TRBV7-9 to TRBJ1-1; 10 nucleotides match TRBD1. Looked up from germline, CDR1 is SEHNR and CDR2 is FQNEAQ (reference sequence). The CDR3 is 15 amino acids. The V gene end was trimmed by 3 bases and the J gene end by 3 bases; junction bases not matched to a gene: 4. Here the CDR3 reads CASSLGQGFDTEAFF. The CDR3 DNA follows: TGTGCCAGCAGCTTGGGACAGGGGTTTGACACTGAAGCTTTCTTT.

The V and J genes are TRBV25-1 and TRBJ2-2; D may be TRBD1 (5 bases). The germline CDR1 and CDR2 sequences are MGHDK and SYGVNS. This CDR3 comprises 14 residues. V lost 6 bases and J 3 bases, leaving 11 bases between the germline ends. CDR3 amino acids: CASSRVSDTGELFF. The CDR3 nucleotides are TGTGCCAGCAGCAGGGTTTCGGACACCGGGGAGCTGTTTTTT.

This clone has only a few counts. This chain joins TRBV19 and TRBJ1-2; D perhaps matches TRBD1 (5 bases). Trimming removed 3 bases from V and 6 bases from J, with 8 bases in between. Germline V gene sequence: CDR1 LNHDA, CDR2 SQIVND (reference sequence). The CDR3 runs to 12 residues. The CDR3 here is CASSIRGDGYTF. The CDR3 nucleotides read TGTGCCAGTAGTATCCGGGGGGATGGCTACACCTTC.

This clone was picked up a small number of times. The rearrangement links TRBV4-1 to TRBJ2-2, with a weak D call TRBD1 (6 bases). Trimming took 3 bases from V and 2 from J, leaving 7 bases between them. Germline loops: CDR1 MGHRA, CDR2 YSYEKL. The CDR3 has 14 residues. The CDR3 nucleotides read TGCGCCAGCAGCCAGACAGGAAACACCGGGGAGCTGTTTTTT. Residues: CASSQTGNTGELFF.

This clone has a single count. CDR3 region: CAWEGQGSGQPQHF. For the CDR3, the DNA is TGTGCCTGGGAGGGACAGGGGTCGGGTCAGCCCCAGCATTTT. The rearrangement joins TRBV30 to TRBJ1-5; 10 bases fit TRBD1. V gave up 5 bases and J gave up 6 bases; unmatched junction bases: 7. This CDR3 spans 14 amino acids. Germline CDR1 and CDR2: GTSNPN and SVGIG (reference sequence).

V gene TRBV7-8 combines with J gene TRBJ1-2, with a tentative D call TRBD1 (5 bases). Germline V gives CDR1 SGHVS, CDR2 FQNEAQ. With 6 bases removed from V and 5 bases from J, the gap between germline ends came to 19 bases. The CDR3 contains 15 residues. As DNA, the CDR3 is TGTGCCAGCAGTTTTAGGACCGGGGGTGAATATGGCTACACCTTC. It is translated as CASSFRTGGEYGYTF.

V usage is TRBV10-2 and J usage is TRBJ1-4; 9 bases agree with TRBD1. V lost 4 bases, J lost 8 bases, and 8 bases stayed unmatched. This CDR3 has 15 residues. The germline V gene encodes CDR1 WSHSY and CDR2 SAAADI. The CDR3 region is CASSGLTGTGEKLFF. CDR3 nucleotides: TGCGCCAGCAGTGGGCTGACAGGGACAGGGGAAAAACTGTTTTTT.

V and J are TRBV5-1 and TRBJ2-7; 7 bases line up with TRBD1. Germline-derived CDR1 and CDR2 are SGHRS and YFSETQ. After removal of 4 bases from V and 1 base from J, the junction contained 5 bases not matched to a gene. The CDR3 runs to 14 residues. CDR3 DNA sequence: TGCGCCAGCAGCACTCAGGGGGATTCCTACGAGCAGTACTTC. This translates into CASSTQGDSYEQYF.

This sequence joins TRBV7-9 and TRBJ1-2; D not resolved. The CDR3 is 14 residues long. The V gene's germline CDR1 is SEHNR and CDR2 FQNEAQ (reference sequence). V was pared by 5 bases and J by 4 bases, with 14 bases between. As DNA, the CDR3 is TGTGCCAGCAGCACAAACGATATCATCTATGGCTACACCTTC. Its protein is CASSTNDIIYGYTF.

CDR3 sequence (DNA): TGCGCCAGCAGCCAAGACAGACTAGCGGGGGATCTCTCCTACGAGCAGTACTTC. It codes for CASSQDRLAGDLSYEQYF. This chain links TRBV4-1 with TRBJ2-7, with TRBD2 matching 12 bases. V gave up 0 bases and J gave up 0 bases; unmatched junction bases: 6. CDR3 length equals 18 residues. The germline CDR1 and CDR2 sequences are MGHRA and YSYEKL.

The rearrangement uses TRBV4-1 and TRBJ2-2; 9 bases fit TRBD1. From germline, CDR1 is MGHRA and CDR2 YSYEKL. V was pared by 6 bases and J by 2 bases, with 1 base of the junction left unmatched. The CDR3 loop spans 14 amino acids. DNA of the CDR3: TGCGCCAGCAGACAGGGGGCCAACACCGGGGAGCTGTTTTTT. Its translation is CASRQGANTGELFF.

This rearrangement joins TRBV6-2 or TRBV6-3 to TRBJ1-5, with 10 bases fitting TRBD1. Germline CDR1 and CDR2: MNHEY and SVGEGT. The CDR3 length is 15 residues. J lost 7 bases, V lost 6 bases, and 9 bases had no gene match. In DNA, the CDR3 is TGTGCCAGCAGCAGAACCGGGACAGGGGAGCAGCCCCAGCATTTT. Amino acid sequence: CASSRTGTGEQPQHF.

The chain carries TRBV4-3 and TRBJ1-2; no definite D call. V was clipped by 0 bases and J by 4 bases, with 9 bases between them. The CDR3 spans 14 residues. Germline V gene sequence: CDR1 LGHNA, CDR2 YSLEER. CDR3 coding DNA: TGCGCCAGCAGCCAAGATCTTGCCGGCTATGGCTACACCTTC. Translating gives CASSQDLAGYGYTF.

This chain uses TRBV7-8 with TRBJ2-5; 14 nucleotides line up with TRBD2. The V segment lost 5 bases and the J segment 5 bases; nucleotides outside the gene matches: 13. Germline lookup yields CDR1 SGHVS and CDR2 FQNEAQ. The CDR3 sequence is 18 residues long. CDR3 residues: CASSLRTSGGYGEETQYF. The CDR3 region has the DNA TGTGCCAGCAGCCTTCGGACTAGCGGGGGGTATGGAGAGGAGACCCAGTACTTC.

The chain has TRBV9 and TRBJ2-4, with a possible D match to TRBD2 (5 bases). Germline V gene sequence: CDR1 SGDLS, CDR2 YYNGEE. The V end lost 3 bases, the J end lost 8 bases, and 15 bases lay between the germline ends. The CDR3 spans 14 residues. The CDR3 DNA reads TGTGCCAGCAGCGAATACCCGAGGGTGGACATTCAGTACTTC. Translating it yields CASSEYPRVDIQYF.

This chain connects TRBV9 to TRBJ2-7, with D tentatively TRBD2 (5 bases). V lost 4 bases to trimming and J lost 4 bases, with 9 bases between them. The CDR3 runs 12 residues. Germline values: CDR1 SGDLS, CDR2 YYNGEE. CDR3 protein: CASSPRGYEQYF. The DNA for the CDR3 is TGTGCCAGCAGCCCCCGGGGATACGAGCAGTACTTC.

V and J are TRBV15 and TRBJ2-7; no firm D call. Germline V gives CDR1 LNHNV, CDR2 YYDKDF (reference sequence). The length of the CDR3 is 13 residues. V dropped 4 bases and J dropped 3 bases, with 10 bases sitting between them. The CDR3 sequence: CATSKVDIYEQYF. In nucleotides, the CDR3 is TGTGCCACCAGCAAAGTAGACATCTACGAGCAGTACTTC.

The V gene is TRBV2, the J gene TRBJ1-1, with D hard to call. Trimming removed 8 bases from V and 1 base from J, with 5 bases in between. This CDR3 contains 11 residues. Germline-derived CDR1 and CDR2 are SNHLY and FYNNEI. The CDR3 DNA is TGTGCCAGCGGGAGGAACACTGAAGCTTTCTTT. It specifies CASGRNTEAFF. The full variable domain, with the rest looked up from reference TRBV2 and TRBJ1-1, is EPEVTQTPSHQVTQMGQEVILRCVPISNHLYFYWYRQILGQKVEFLVSFYNNEISEKSEIFDDQFSVERPDGSNFTLKIRSTKLEDSAMYFCASGRNTEAFFGQGTRLTVV.

The DNA of the CDR3 is TGTGCCAGCAGCTCTAATTCCCCCGATGGGACTAGCGGGGAAGGAAAATACAATGAGCAGTTCTTC. This codes for CASSSNSPDGTSGEGKYNEQFF. V and J are TRBV7-6 and TRBJ2-1; 13 nucleotides align to TRBD2. The V gene's germline CDR1 is SGHVS and CDR2 FNYEAQ. V lost 4 bases, J lost 4 bases, and 22 bases stayed unmatched. CDR3 size: 22 residues.

This chain links TRBV5-4 with TRBJ1-1; 7 nucleotides line up with TRBD1. CDR1 is SGHNT and CDR2 is YYREEE in the germline V gene (reference sequence). Unmatched junction bases numbered 10, after V lost 4 bases and J lost 4 bases. This CDR3 is 15 amino acids long. In nucleotides, the CDR3 is TGTGCCAGCAGCCCCATGACAGGGTCGGGCACTGAAGCTTTCTTT. Its translation: CASSPMTGSGTEAFF.

The chain joins TRBV7-2 to TRBJ2-7; 8 nucleotides align to TRBD1. With V trimmed by 4 bases and J by 2 bases, 4 bases remained unmatched. From germline, CDR1 is SGHTA and CDR2 FQGNSA. The CDR3 has 14 residues. The CDR3 region is CASSSRQGPYEQYF. The CDR3 region has the DNA TGTGCCAGCAGCTCAAGACAGGGGCCCTACGAGCAGTACTTC.

J is TRBJ1-1 and V is TRBV29-1; perhaps TRBD1 as D (6 bases). CDR3 size: 13 residues. The germline V gene encodes CDR1 SQVTM and CDR2 ANQGSEA. V was cut by 6 bases and J by 2 bases, with 13 bases left in between. The CDR3 is CSVEDRTNTEAFF. DNA for the CDR3: TGCAGCGTCGAGGACAGAACCAACACTGAAGCTTTCTTT.

The rearrangement links TRBV11-2 to TRBJ2-5; TRBD1 matches at 7 bases. This CDR3 spans 16 amino acids. V dropped 5 bases and J dropped 0; count of bases not matched to a gene: 9. The germline CDR1 and CDR2 sequences are SGHAT and FQNNGV. The CDR3 region has the DNA TGTGCCAGCAGCCTTAAATGGGGACAGAACCAAGAGACCCAGTACTTC. This sequence encodes CASSLKWGQNQETQYF.